Ten or more counts support the clone carrying this T cell receptor beta chain. What it binds is not known. The data were obtained in a study of T-cell memory formation after mild COVID-19. Findings and limits, study-wide: Day 15 to 85 contractors were CD4/CD8 balanced; later expanders leaned CD4+. Several responding clones turned up in pre-infection memory, indicating that cross-reactive memory may have taken part.

TCRdb reprocessed the 5' RACE reads via MiXCR and lists one record per CDR3 protein. The top ten clones hold about 20% of a sample with 350,000 to 400,000 distinct CDR3 sequences, approximately 15% of them seen once. Per the germline V gene, CDR1 is SGHTA and CDR2 is FQGNSA. The CDR3 extends over 15 amino acids. The V gene end was trimmed by 3 bases and the J gene end by 7 bases; junction bases not matched to a gene: 8. V gene TRBV7-2 combines with J gene TRBJ2-3; 9 nucleotides align to TRBD1. Sample: PBMCs or a T cell subset sorted from them (not recorded which). The clonotype comes from a man between 18 and 35 years old who had mild COVID-19 (a few samples of this study predate the infection). Cell type and time point are not known. Here the CDR3 DNA reads TGTGCCAGCAGCTTCGCCCCGGGACAGGGAAATACGCAGTATTTT. Translating gives CASSFAPGQGNTQYF. The full variable domain, with the rest looked up from reference TRBV7-2 and TRBJ2-3, is GAGVSQSPSNKVTEKGKDVELRCDPISGHTALYWYRQSLGQGLEFLIYFQGNSAPDKSGLPSDRFSAERTGGSVSTLTIQRTQQEDSAVYLCASSFAPGQGNTQYFGPGTRLTVL.